The 17 T cell receptor beta chains in this list originate from one sample, sequenced in a study of regulatory T cells in long-lasting Graves disease. The sample's time point: newly diagnosed GD, antithyroid drugs for less than 3 months. The TCR library was made from RNA extracted from PBMCs. Researchers made TCR beta libraries by using iRepertoire HTBI primers and running Arm-PCR on CDR3 regions. In TCRdb, the multiplex PCR reads were re-called with MiXCR into one record per CDR3 protein. The table records more than 300,000 distinct CDR3 sequences, less than 20% of them present only once. This material consisted of peripheral blood mononuclear cells (PBMCs), taken at new diagnosis, from a patient treated with antithyroid drugs. Receptors originate from a female donor with Graves disease.

At least ten counts were recorded for this clonotype. The genes are TRBV12-3 or TRBV12-4 and TRBJ2-1; 14 positions match TRBD2. CDR3 length: 14 amino acids. V trimming: 5 bases; J trimming: 10 bases; junction bases outside the gene matches: 4. The CDR3 region has the DNA TGTGCCAGCAGTCCGGGACTAGCGGGAGAAGAGCAGTTCTTC. It encodes CASSPGLAGEEQFF.

This clonotype was detected many times. This chain joins TRBV18 and TRBJ1-2, with 8 nucleotides matching TRBD1. The CDR3 has 14 amino acids. In germline, CDR1 is KGHSH, CDR2 LQKENI. V shed 6 bases and J 3 bases; nucleotides not matched to a gene: 6. CDR3 bases: TGTGCCAGCTCGCGGGACAGGAGTGACTATGGCTACACCTTC. This translates into CASSRDRSDYGYTF.

The J gene is TRBJ2-3, the V gene TRBV20-1, with 9 bases fitting TRBD2. V lost 1 base to trimming and J lost 2 bases; unmatched junction nucleotides: 4. Germline lookup yields CDR1 DFQATT and CDR2 SNEGSKA (reference sequence). The CDR3 totals 15 residues. CDR3 sequence: CSARGASGATDTQYF. In DNA form, the CDR3 reads TGCAGTGCTAGAGGGGCTAGCGGGGCCACAGATACGCAGTATTTT.

This clonotype was recorded at least ten times. The V and J genes are TRBV11-2 and TRBJ2-2; D tentatively fits TRBD1 or TRBD2 (5 bases each). The CDR3 sequence is 12 residues long. The germline V and J ends were trimmed by 6 bases and 6 bases, with 8 bases remaining between them. The germline gives CDR1 SGHAT, CDR2 FQNNGV. CDR3 DNA sequence: TGTGCCAGCAGAAGAGGGGCCGGGGAGCTGTTTTTT. Residues: CASRRGAGELFF.

The V call is TRBV3-1, the J call TRBJ2-5; D ambiguous. The CDR3 contains 13 residues. The germline CDR1 and CDR2 sequences are LGHDT and YNNKEL (reference sequence). Trimming cost V 7 bases and J 1 base, with 10 bases left between them. CDR3 coding DNA: TGTGCCAGCACAGGACCGACCCAAGAGACCCAGTACTTC. It translates to CASTGPTQETQYF.

This clonotype came up many times. The chain couples TRBV6-2 or TRBV6-3 to TRBJ2-1; D gene ambiguous. Germline loops: CDR1 MNHEY, CDR2 SVGEGT. V was shortened by 6 bases and J by 1 base, with 7 bases between the two germline ends. The CDR3 has 13 amino acids. The CDR3 loop reads CASSWGSYNEQFF. For the CDR3, the DNA is TGTGCCAGCAGCTGGGGTTCCTACAATGAGCAGTTCTTC.

This clonotype has more than one count but fewer than ten. The chain uses TRBV19 and TRBJ2-2; D tentatively fits TRBD1 or TRBD2 (6 bases each). CDR3 size: 16 residues. CDR1 and CDR2 (germline): LNHDA, SQIVND (reference sequence). Deletions cut 3 bases from V and 5 bases from J, with 16 bases between. CDR3 bases: TGTGCCAGTAGTATTTGGAGGGGGTACGATACCGGGGAGCTGTTTTTT. Translation gives CASSIWRGYDTGELFF.

This clonotype was counted many times. In DNA form, the CDR3 reads TGTGCCAGCAGCCTTACAGGGGGCGCTGGGGCCAACGTCCTGACTTTC. It yields the protein CASSLTGGAGANVLTF. This chain links TRBV7-2 with TRBJ2-6; 9 bases align to TRBD1. This CDR3 comprises 16 residues. Germline V gives CDR1 SGHTA, CDR2 FQGNSA. J was trimmed by 2 bases and V by 5 bases; bases with no gene match: 4.

This clonotype was seen only a few times. This rearrangement joins TRBV4-1 to TRBJ1-3; D is unresolved. Germline V gene lookup returns CDR1 MGHRA and CDR2 YSYEKL. V dropped 3 bases and J dropped 6 bases, with 9 bases sitting between them. The CDR3 has 13 amino acids. CDR3 amino acids: CASSQTRENTIYF. Here the CDR3 DNA reads TGCGCCAGCAGCCAGACGAGGGAAAACACCATATATTTT.

This chain links TRBV28 with TRBJ2-7, with 7 nucleotides matching TRBD2. The ends lost 2 bases at V and 7 bases at J; junction bases unmatched: 5. Germline lookup yields CDR1 MDHEN and CDR2 SYDVKM. CDR3 length: 13 residues. CDR3 coding DNA: TGTGCCAGCAGTTTAGGCAGGGAGGGGGAGCAGTACTTC. Translated, it gives CASSLGREGEQYF.

This clonotype was counted ten times or more. V is TRBV28 and J is TRBJ2-3; TRBD2 agrees at 8 bases. The V gene end was trimmed by 7 bases and the J gene end by 6 bases; junction bases not matched to a gene: 12. The CDR3 extends over 15 amino acids. The germline CDR1 and CDR2 sequences are MDHEN and SYDVKM. The CDR3 DNA reads as TGTGCCAGCACCAATGGCGGGGGGATTGCGGATACGCAGTATTTT. This codes for CASTNGGGIADTQYF.

This clonotype was seen at least ten times. The chain uses TRBV29-1 and TRBJ2-1; either TRBD1 or TRBD2 may fit D (5 bases each). The CDR3 has 16 amino acids. V was shortened by 4 bases and J by 9 bases, with 25 bases between the two germline ends. The germline CDR1 and CDR2 sequences are SQVTM and ANQGSEA. The CDR3 DNA reads TGCAGCGTTGTTTGGGGGTCCGCCATCGCTGTGGGTGAGCAGTTCTTC. Its protein is CSVVWGSAIAVGEQFF.

This clonotype was seen at least ten times. This chain connects TRBV30 to TRBJ2-7; perhaps TRBD2 as D (5 bases). This CDR3 has 14 residues. Germline-derived CDR1 and CDR2 are GTSNPN and SVGIG (reference sequence). The V end was cut by 0 bases, the J end by 3 bases, with 12 bases between. In DNA form, the CDR3 reads TGTGCCTGGAGTGTACTGAGGGATGACTACGAGCAGTACTTC. Translated: CAWSVLRDDYEQYF.

The chain is built from TRBV7-2 and TRBJ2-1; TRBD2 matches 13 bases. V lost 3 bases and J lost 7; bases outside the gene matches: 6. The CDR3 runs to 16 residues. Per germline, CDR1 SGHTA and CDR2 FQGNSA. This CDR3 reads CASSFYGLAGANEQFF. The DNA for the CDR3 is TGTGCCAGCAGCTTCTACGGACTAGCGGGAGCTAATGAGCAGTTCTTC. Drawing the rest from reference TRBV7-2 and TRBJ2-1, the complete variable domain is GAGVSQSPSNKVTEKGKDVELRCDPISGHTALYWYRQSLGQGLEFLIYFQGNSAPDKSGLPSDRFSAERTGGSVSTLTIQRTQQEDSAVYLCASSFYGLAGANEQFFGPGTRLTVL.

This clonotype was detected many times. The chain recombines TRBV12-5 with TRBJ2-1; D possibly corresponds to TRBD2 (5 bases). Germline lookup yields CDR1 LGHNT and CDR2 FRNRAP. V lost 0 bases and J 10 bases, leaving 10 bases between the germline ends. This CDR3 contains 13 residues. CDR3 sequence reads: CASGLVLEREQFF. The CDR3 bases are TGTGCTAGTGGTTTGGTACTAGAACGGGAGCAGTTCTTC.

The chain couples TRBV12-3 or TRBV12-4 to TRBJ2-3, with a possible D match to TRBD2 (6 bases). V lost 3 bases to trimming and J lost 1 base, with 11 bases between them. The CDR3 is 15 amino acids. CDR3 region: CASSFRGDRTDTQYF. The DNA of the CDR3 is TGTGCCAGCAGTTTCCGCGGGGATCGCACAGATACGCAGTATTTT.

This chain connects TRBV5-1 to TRBJ2-1; the D gene is possibly TRBD1 (5 bases). V was shortened by 0 bases and J by 5 bases, with 9 bases between the two germline ends. The CDR3 runs to 14 residues. CDR1 and CDR2 (germline): SGHRS, YFSETQ. The CDR3 region is CASSLAPQDNEQFF. The DNA for the CDR3 is TGCGCCAGCAGCTTGGCCCCACAGGACAATGAGCAGTTCTTC.